The 30 T cell receptor beta chains presented below share a single source sample, sequenced in a study of CD8+CD57+ T cells in acquired aplastic anemia. Genomic DNA served as template for TCR beta VDJ and CDR3 profiling. In TCRdb, the reads were re-called with MiXCR into one record per CDR3 protein. This table holds some 200,000 distinct CDR3 sequences, 61% found once. Sequencing used sorted CD4+, CD8+, or CD8+CD57+ T cells (not recorded which) from PBMCs. The receptors derive from a human donor in good health.

This clonotype was recorded at least ten times. The chain joins TRBV12-3 or TRBV12-4 to TRBJ2-2; TRBD1 matches at 9 bases. This CDR3 comprises 12 residues. CDR3 sequence reads: CVWTGDTGELFF. The CDR3 nucleotides read TGTGTTTGGACAGGGGACACCGGGGAGCTGTTTTTT.

V gene TRBV20-1 combines with J gene TRBJ2-7; D is possibly TRBD1 (7 bases). The CDR3 consists of 13 residues. CDR1 is DFQATT and CDR2 is SNEGSKA in the germline V gene (reference sequence). V lost 5 bases and J 3 bases, leaving 14 bases between the germline ends. CDR3 sequence: CSAPGGKYYEQYF. CDR3 DNA sequence: TGCAGTGCTCCAGGGGGGAAGTACTACGAGCAGTACTTC.

The chain has TRBV5-4 and TRBJ1-2; D is unclear. The V and J ends lost 3 bases and 12 bases respectively, with 15 bases between them. Germline V gene sequence: CDR1 SGHNT, CDR2 YYREEE (reference sequence). The CDR3 has 12 amino acids. CDR3 nucleotides: TGTGCCAGCAGCTCACAGACTAGCTTTAACACCTTC. It translates to CASSSQTSFNTF.

This chain joins TRBV7-9 and TRBJ2-7; no reliable D call. The germline V and J ends were trimmed by 5 bases and 0 bases, with 11 bases remaining between them. Per the germline V gene, CDR1 is SEHNR and CDR2 is FQNEAQ (reference sequence). The CDR3 is 14 amino acids. CDR3 amino acids: CASSPTDNSYEQYF. As DNA, the CDR3 is TGTGCCAGCAGCCCTACCGACAACTCCTACGAGCAGTACTTC.

The rearrangement uses TRBV2 and TRBJ1-5; TRBD1 matches at 8 bases. Germline V lookup: CDR1 SNHLY, CDR2 FYNNEI. CDR3 length equals 14 residues. With V trimmed by 7 bases and J by 3 bases, 5 bases remained unmatched. The CDR3 sequence is CASTGQGPNQPQHF. The DNA for the CDR3 is TGTGCCAGCACCGGACAGGGACCCAATCAGCCCCAGCATTTT.

The chain joins TRBV24-1 to TRBJ2-1; 11 nucleotides align to TRBD2. V shed 10 bases and J 10 bases; nucleotides not matched to a gene: 8. The CDR3 runs to 13 residues. Germline V gene lookup returns CDR1 KGHDR and CDR2 SFDVKD. CDR3 sequence: CATGTSGYDEQFF. The CDR3 DNA is TGTGCCACGGGGACTAGCGGCTACGACGAGCAGTTCTTC.

There are many counts of this clonotype. This sequence joins TRBV9 and TRBJ1-4; 8 nucleotides agree with TRBD1. The germline gives CDR1 SGDLS, CDR2 YYNGEE. The CDR3 length is 12 residues. The V segment lost 7 bases and the J segment 5 bases; nucleotides outside the gene matches: 1. In nucleotides, the CDR3 is TGTGCCAGCCGGGACAGGAATGAAAAACTGTTTTTT. Residues: CASRDRNEKLFF.

This clonotype came up many times. The rearrangement links TRBV9 to TRBJ1-5; 7 bases fit TRBD1. Trimming took 4 bases from V and 5 from J; bases not matched to a gene: 9. The germline gives CDR1 SGDLS, CDR2 YYNGEE. The CDR3 is 15 residues long. CDR3 sequence reads: CASSPRTGADQPQHF. The CDR3 nucleotides are TGTGCCAGCAGCCCACGGACAGGAGCTGATCAGCCCCAGCATTTT.

As concerns this clonotype: One end of the junction is discordant with germline, which a read error may explain. The chain carries TRBV2 and TRBJ2-2, with 13 nucleotides matching TRBD2. This CDR3 comprises 14 residues. Germline CDR1 SNHLY, CDR2 FYNNEI. CDR3 loop: CATGGLAGAGEPFF. The CDR3 region has the DNA TGTGCCACGGGAGGACTAGCGGGAGCCGGGGAGCCGTTTTTT.

This clonotype was recorded at least ten times. The chain is built from TRBV19 and TRBJ2-1; 9 bases map to TRBD1. Germline lookup yields CDR1 LNHDA and CDR2 SQIVND (reference sequence). With V trimmed by 5 bases and J by 5 bases, 4 bases remained unmatched. The CDR3 has 14 residues. Here the CDR3 DNA reads TGTGCCAGTAGTGGTGGGACAGGGAACAATGAGCAGTTCTTC. Its protein product is CASSGGTGNNEQFF.

The chain recombines TRBV4-1 with TRBJ2-1; possible D gene TRBD1, 7 bases. Per germline, CDR1 MGHRA and CDR2 YSYEKL. Trimming stripped 5 bases from V and 2 bases from J, with 16 bases between. The CDR3 length is 16 residues. The CDR3 region has the DNA TGCGCCAGCAGCTACTCAGGGGGGAGCCCCTACAATGAGCAGTTCTTC. It translates to CASSYSGGSPYNEQFF.

V usage is TRBV7-6 and J usage is TRBJ2-7, with 9 nucleotides matching TRBD2. The CDR3 covers 14 residues. The germline V gene encodes CDR1 SGHVS and CDR2 FNYEAQ. V was clipped by 9 bases and J by 2 bases; unmatched bases: 8. This chain's CDR3 is CASQPSSGTYEQYF. As DNA, the CDR3 is TGTGCCAGTCAACCTTCTAGCGGGACCTACGAGCAGTACTTC.

About this clonotype itself: Compared with germline, one end of the junction differs, possibly owing to a read error. The chain has TRBV20-1 and TRBJ2-3; 7 positions match TRBD1. The CDR3 runs to 16 residues. Germline V gene data show CDR1 as DFQATT and CDR2 as SNEGSKA (reference sequence). The CDR3 nucleotides read TGCAGTGCTTCGGGTTCGGGACAGTCAGGCACAGATACGCATTATTTT. Translating it yields CSASGSGQSGTDTHYF.

To note about this clonotype: One junction end does not reproduce the germline sequence, and a read error may be involved. The genes are TRBV7-9 and TRBJ2-5; TRBD1 aligns across 8 bases. The CDR3 loop spans 16 amino acids. Germline V CDR1 and CDR2: SEHNR, FQNEAQ (reference sequence). The DNA for the CDR3 is TGTGCCAGCAGACCTGGGGAAGGACAGGGCCTAGAGACCCAGTGCTTC. This codes for CASRPGEGQGLETQCF.

This chain connects TRBV19 to TRBJ1-2; no definite D call. CDR3 length equals 14 residues. With 3 bases removed from V and 8 bases from J, the gap between germline ends came to 16 bases. Germline V gene data show CDR1 as LNHDA and CDR2 as SQIVND (reference sequence). The CDR3 DNA sequence: TGTGCCAGTAGTATTAGCAGGAGCCAGGAAGGCTACACCTTC. It encodes CASSISRSQEGYTF.

This clonotype was found many times. This chain joins TRBV6-1 and TRBJ2-7; 7 bases line up with TRBD1. The germline V gene has CDR1 MNHNS and CDR2 SASEGT. The CDR3 length is 12 residues. J lost 2 bases, V lost 10 bases, and 5 bases had no gene match. The CDR3 DNA follows: TGTGCCATCCTGACAGGGACCTACGAGCAGTACTTC. It specifies CAILTGTYEQYF.

This chain uses TRBV7-3 with TRBJ2-2; no clear D. The CDR3 consists of 16 residues. Germline values: CDR1 SGHTA, CDR2 FQGTGA. Deletions cut 3 bases from V and 4 bases from J, with 15 bases between. CDR3 DNA: TGTGCCAGCAGCTTGATGTCCGGCAACCCCACCGGGGAGCTGTTTTTT. The encoded protein is CASSLMSGNPTGELFF.

The V and J genes are TRBV27 and TRBJ2-3; TRBD2 agrees at 9 bases. The CDR3 length is 16 residues. V was clipped by 3 bases and J by 2 bases; unmatched bases: 6. Looked up from germline, CDR1 is MNHEY and CDR2 is SMNVEV (reference sequence). CDR3: CASSFIAGGPTDTQYF. CDR3 nucleotides: TGTGCCAGCAGTTTTATCGCGGGAGGGCCCACAGATACGCAGTATTTT.

The rearrangement uses TRBV2 and TRBJ1-2, with TRBD1 as a possible D gene (5 bases). V was cut by 5 bases and J by 4 bases, with 17 bases left in between. CDR1 and CDR2 from the germline V gene are SNHLY and FYNNEI. The CDR3 is 15 residues long. CDR3 sequence reads: CASSNTREGTYGYTF. The CDR3 DNA is TGTGCCAGCAGTAACACTCGGGAAGGGACCTATGGCTACACCTTC.

Note on this clonotype: Since a much larger clone is just one base distant, this may be a read error. This chain uses TRBV11-3 with TRBJ2-1; D is ambiguous. Germline-derived CDR1 and CDR2 are SGHNT and YENEEA. The CDR3 has 14 amino acids. CDR3: CASSLDLPGDERFF. In DNA, the CDR3 is TGTGCCAGCAGCTTAGATCTCCCGGGCGATGAGCGGTTCTTC.

This chain links TRBV7-3 with TRBJ2-7; D tentatively fits TRBD1 or TRBD2 (5 bases each). The germline V and J ends were trimmed by 2 bases and 3 bases, with 8 bases remaining between them. CDR3 length equals 13 residues. The germline gives CDR1 SGHTA, CDR2 FQGTGA. The CDR3 reads CASSLHGGYEQYF. The CDR3 DNA reads TGTGCCAGCAGCTTACATGGGGGCTACGAGCAGTACTTC. The variable domain in full, completed from reference TRBV7-3 and TRBJ2-7, reads GAGVSQTPSNKVTEKGKYVELRCDPISGHTALYWYRQSLGQGPEFLIYFQGTGAADDSGLPNDRFFAVRPEGSVSTLKIQRTERGDSAVYLCASSLHGGYEQYFGPGTRLTVT.

This clonotype was counted at least ten times. This chain links TRBV7-2 with TRBJ2-1, with a tentative D call TRBD1 (5 bases). Trimming removed 5 bases at V and 0 bases at J, with 23 bases between. The germline V gene has CDR1 SGHTA and CDR2 FQGNSA. There are 19 residues in the CDR3. The CDR3 bases are TGTGCCAGCAGCCGGCCCGGTCAAGGGGCGGCCAACTCCTACAATGAGCAGTTCTTC. Translated, it gives CASSRPGQGAANSYNEQFF.

The V call is TRBV7-9, the J call TRBJ2-3, with D tentatively TRBD1 or TRBD2 (6 bases each). The CDR3 length is 14 residues. V dropped 4 bases and J dropped 2 bases, with 10 bases sitting between them. Per the germline V gene, CDR1 is SEHNR and CDR2 is FQNEAQ (reference sequence). DNA of the CDR3: TGTGCCAGCAGCTCGCGGGGACACACAGATACGCAGTATTTT. Amino acid sequence: CASSSRGHTDTQYF.

V is TRBV7-2 and J is TRBJ1-2; 7 bases line up with TRBD1. J was trimmed by 10 bases and V by 3 bases; bases with no gene match: 14. The V gene's germline CDR1 is SGHTA and CDR2 FQGNSA. The CDR3 loop spans 15 amino acids. CDR3 region: CASSFYLTGFENYTF. CDR3 sequence (DNA): TGTGCCAGCAGCTTTTATCTGACAGGGTTTGAGAACTACACCTTC.

This clonotype appeared many times. The chain combines TRBV29-1 with TRBJ2-2; TRBD1 or TRBD2 may be the D gene (5 bases each). There are 14 residues in the CDR3. V lost 2 bases, J lost 2 bases, and 9 bases lay in between. Looked up from germline, CDR1 is SQVTM and CDR2 is ANQGSEA. The CDR3 region is CSVEPGLNTGELFF. CDR3 nucleotides: TGCAGCGTTGAACCGGGGCTTAACACCGGGGAGCTGTTTTTT.

This chain connects TRBV11-2 to TRBJ2-7; TRBD2 is a possible D gene (6 bases). Per the germline V gene, CDR1 is SGHAT and CDR2 is FQNNGV. The CDR3 runs to 12 residues. CDR3 bases: TGTGCCAGCAGCTACGGGCGGGACGGCATAGTGGTA. This encodes CASSYGRDGIVV.

Concerning this clonotype: It is likely a read error, because the conserved phenylalanine at the end of the CDR3 is missing. The V and J genes are TRBV20-1 and TRBJ2-7; 8 nucleotides match TRBD2. The CDR3 is 16 amino acids. Germline V gives CDR1 DFQATT, CDR2 SNEGSKA (reference sequence). With 3 bases clipped from V and 5 bases from J, the junction kept 15 bases outside the gene matches. CDR3 amino acids: CSASRGPAGDSNEQYY. CDR3 bases: TGCAGTGCTAGCAGAGGCCCAGCGGGAGACAGCAACGAGCAGTACTAC.

The V call is TRBV11-3, the J call TRBJ2-3; 9 bases agree with TRBD1. Trimming removed 6 bases from V and 4 bases from J; junction bases left unmatched: 5. Germline values: CDR1 SGHNT, CDR2 YENEEA. The CDR3 covers 14 residues. This CDR3 reads CASRPGQGADTQYF. The DNA of the CDR3 is TGTGCCAGCAGACCGGGACAGGGCGCAGATACGCAGTATTTT.

A note on this clonotype: It may be a read error: a sequence one base away is much more abundant. The chain is built from TRBV4-1 and TRBJ2-3, with a possible D match to TRBD1 (5 bases). Germline CDR1 reads MGHRA; CDR2 reads YSYEKL. The CDR3 totals 13 residues. The V and J ends lost 7 bases and 2 bases respectively, with 10 bases between them. CDR3 nucleotide sequence: TGCGCCAGCAAGACAGAGGACACAGATACGCAGTATTTT. It encodes CASKTEDTDTQYF.

This clonotype was found a few times. This chain connects TRBV15 to TRBJ2-7; a possible D gene is TRBD2 (6 bases). V was clipped by 9 bases and J by 3 bases, with 18 bases between them. From germline, CDR1 is LNHNV and CDR2 YYDKDF (reference sequence). The CDR3 is 14 residues long. The CDR3 here is CATTRDRGNYEQYF. The CDR3 DNA reads as TGTGCCACGACGCGGGATAGGGGAAACTACGAGCAGTACTTC.